This T cell receptor beta chain was recovered during a study of cytomegalovirus exposure and HLA in healthy donors. Study findings and constraints: Subsequent analysis showed first-cohort TCR clusters tending to co-occur in 120 validation repertoires. Cytomegalovirus-associated TCR beta chains were listed, numbering roughly 150.

Looked up from germline, CDR1 is GTSNPN and CDR2 is SVGIG (reference sequence). The CDR3 extends over 14 amino acids. Trimming stripped 3 bases from V and 7 bases from J, with 15 bases between. Comment on this clone: Antigen specificity is unknown.

Sequencing was performed with immunoSEQ multiplex PCR; in TCRdb, only in-frame clones are kept and a portion is missing. Of about 240,000 clones in the sample, 70% to 90% were seen once. The donors were members of the validation cohort comprising 100 to 150 subjects, separate from the roughly 670-subject first cohort. This rearrangement joins TRBV30 to TRBJ1-4; D gene uncertain. The clonotype was recovered from a young woman in good health and CMV-seropositive. The sequenced sample consisted of PBMCs. CDR3 coding DNA: TGTGCCTGGAGACGAGACACCGAGGGTGAAAAACTGTTTTTT. Amino acid sequence: CAWRRDTEGEKLFF.